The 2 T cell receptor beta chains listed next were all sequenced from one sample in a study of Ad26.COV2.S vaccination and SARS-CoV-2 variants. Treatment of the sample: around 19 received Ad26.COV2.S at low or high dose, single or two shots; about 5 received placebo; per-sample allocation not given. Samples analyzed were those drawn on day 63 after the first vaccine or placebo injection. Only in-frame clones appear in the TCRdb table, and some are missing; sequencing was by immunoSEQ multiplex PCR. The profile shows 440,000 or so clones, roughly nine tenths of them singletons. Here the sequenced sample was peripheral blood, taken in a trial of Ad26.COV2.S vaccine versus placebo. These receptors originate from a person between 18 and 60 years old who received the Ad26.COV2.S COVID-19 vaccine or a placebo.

CDR3 loop: CASSFTEGGHYGYTF. For the CDR3, the DNA is TGTGCCAGCAGTTTTACGGAAGGGGGCCACTATGGCTACACCTTC. J is TRBJ1-2 and V is TRBV28, with 7 bases fitting TRBD1. J was trimmed by 3 bases and V by 3 bases; bases with no gene match: 7. The CDR3 is made up of 15 amino acids. Looked up from germline, CDR1 is MDHEN and CDR2 is SYDVKM.

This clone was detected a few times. CDR3 sequence (DNA): TGTGCCAGCAGCTTTGTGTCGGACACTGAAGCTTTCTTT. This translates into CASSFVSDTEAFF. V is TRBV5-4 and J is TRBJ1-1; D not certain. The germline V and J ends were trimmed by 2 bases and 3 bases, with 8 bases remaining between them. The CDR3 covers 13 residues. Germline CDR1 reads SGHNT; CDR2 reads YYREEE (reference sequence). Full variable domain (remainder filled in from reference TRBV5-4 and TRBJ1-1): ETGVTQSPTHLIKTRGQQVTLRCSSQSGHNTVSWYQQALGQGPQFIFQYYREEENGRGNFPPRFSGLQFPNYSSELNVNALELDDSALYLCASSFVSDTEAFFGQGTRLTVV.